This is a list of T cell receptor beta chains from one sample in a study of cytomegalovirus exposure and HLA in healthy donors. Clones were read by immunoSEQ multiplex PCR, and TCRdb kept only the in-frame ones, dropping some. The sample lists approximately 140,000 clones, roughly four fifths occurring once. Input material: PBMCs. The source of these receptors is a woman in her forties in good health and CMV-seronegative. The CDR3 runs from the conserved cysteine through the conserved F or W. A D gene is named only where the DNA matches it firmly. Rows may omit the clone size; those that give it use once, few, many or a size class.

clone size	V gene	D gene	J gene	CDR3 protein	CDR3 DNA
few	TRBV4-1	NA	TRBJ1-1	CASSQGSLQGTEAFF	TGCGCCAGCAGCCAAGGATCCCTACAGGGCACTGAAGCTTTCTTT
few	TRBV6-4	NA	TRBJ1-1	CASRSVPGTEAFF	TGTGCCAGCAGAAGCGTCCCGGGCACTGAAGCTTTCTTT
once	TRBV9	TRBD1	TRBJ1-5	CASSTGTGGYPQHF	TGTGCCAGCAGCACCGGGACAGGGGGCTATCCCCAGCATTTT
NA	TRBV7-6	NA	TRBJ2-3	CASSFAQRASTDTQYF	TGTGCCAGCAGCTTTGCCCAGCGGGCTAGCACAGATACGCAGTATTTT
NA	TRBV10-3	TRBD1	TRBJ1-5	CAISDPDRGNQPQHF	TGTGCCATCAGTGACCCGGACAGGGGGAATCAGCCCCAGCATTTT
NA	TRBV5-6	NA	TRBJ2-2	CASSLFGGELFF	TGTGCCAGCAGCTTATTCGGCGGGGAGCTGTTTTTT
NA	TRBV29-1	NA	TRBJ2-1	CSVATTGNNEQFF	TGCAGCGTCGCAACGACTGGCAACAATGAGCAGTTCTTC
NA	TRBV2	TRBD1	TRBJ1-5	CASEQGSGNQPQHF	TGTGCCAGCGAACAGGGGTCGGGCAATCAGCCCCAGCATTTT
few	TRBV2	NA	TRBJ1-1	CAAKQGLWTEAFF	TGTGCCGCTAAGCAGGGATTGTGGACTGAAGCTTTCTTT
NA	TRBV18	TRBD1	TRBJ1-2	CASSPPGQGGYGYTF	TGTGCCAGCTCACCACCGGGACAGGGGGGCTATGGCTACACCTTC
NA	TRBV11-3	TRBD1	TRBJ2-3	CASSRQGGDTQYF	TGTGCCAGCAGTCGACAGGGTGGAGATACGCAGTATTTT
few	TRBV4-3	TRBD1	TRBJ1-2	CASSQVQGAPAYGYTF	TGCGCCAGCAGCCAAGTACAGGGGGCGCCGGCCTATGGCTACACCTTC
NA	TRBV21-1	NA	TRBJ1-1	CASSTRQGTTEAFF	TGTGCCAGCAGCACACGACAGGGCACCACTGAAGCTTTCTTT
NA	TRBV6-5	NA	TRBJ2-3	CASSPSLPGADTQYF	TGTGCCAGCAGTCCATCCCTTCCGGGAGCAGATACGCAGTATTTT
NA	TRBV5-5	NA	TRBJ1-3	CASSLQGISGNTIYF	TGTGCCAGCAGCTTACAGGGTATTTCTGGAAACACCATATATTTT
NA	TRBV15	TRBD2	TRBJ2-2	CATSRDRGGGVAGELFF	TGTGCCACCAGCAGAGATAGGGGCGGGGGGGTAGCCGGGGAGCTGTTTTTT
NA	TRBV9	NA	TRBJ1-3	CASSALTGPGNTIYF	TGTGCCAGCAGCGCCCTGACAGGACCTGGAAACACCATATATTTT
NA	TRBV6-5	TRBD2	TRBJ2-5	CASSVFAGVQETQYF	TGTGCCAGCAGTGTCTTTGCGGGGGTACAAGAGACCCAGTACTTC
NA	TRBV18	NA	TRBJ1-1	CASSPPMRGATEAFF	TGTGCCAGCTCACCACCTATGCGGGGGGCCACTGAAGCTTTCTTT
NA	TRBV6-5	TRBD2	TRBJ2-1	CASGSGSGGIFNEQFF	TGTGCCAGCGGTTCGGGTAGCGGGGGGATATTCAATGAGCAGTTCTTC
once	TRBV5-1	NA	TRBJ1-3	CASSLDIPNSGNTIYF	TGCGCCAGCAGCTTGGATATCCCTAACTCTGGAAACACCATATATTTT
few	TRBV4-3	TRBD1	TRBJ1-1	CASSQEGRGQTEAFF	TGCGCCAGCAGCCAAGAGGGCAGGGGGCAGACTGAAGCTTTCTTT
NA	TRBV27	TRBD1	TRBJ1-2	CASSSGGTPNYGYTF	TGTGCCAGCAGTTCAGGGGGGACCCCTAACTATGGCTACACCTTC
NA	TRBV7-3	NA	TRBJ1-1	CASSLNSGTEAFF	TGTGCCAGCAGCTTAAATTCAGGGACTGAAGCTTTCTTT